The sample holds a few counts of the clone carrying this TCR beta chain. As yet, its antigen is unknown. The germline V gene encodes CDR1 LGHNA and CDR2 YSLEER. The CDR3 is 14 amino acids. Deletions cut 0 bases from V and 5 bases from J, with 9 bases between. The entry originates in a study of response to subunit inactivated influenza vaccine. The study, taken as a whole, reports: The authors suggested that few new T cells are recruited per seasonal influenza vaccination.

Each CDR3 protein is one row after TCRdb ran MiXCR on the RT-PCR reads. The repertoire includes about 190,000 distinct CDR3 sequences, around an eighth of them detected once, and roughly 26% sits in the top ten. This material consisted of CD8+ T cells sorted from PBMCs, taken more than 4 days after vaccination. This clonotype was sampled from a man aged 45-65 years who received an inactivated influenza vaccine. The chain links TRBV4-3 to TRBJ2-3, with unresolved D. CDR3 sequence: CASSQDTTKDTQYF. CDR3 nucleotide sequence: TGCGCCAGCAGCCAAGACACTACTAAAGATACGCAGTATTTT.